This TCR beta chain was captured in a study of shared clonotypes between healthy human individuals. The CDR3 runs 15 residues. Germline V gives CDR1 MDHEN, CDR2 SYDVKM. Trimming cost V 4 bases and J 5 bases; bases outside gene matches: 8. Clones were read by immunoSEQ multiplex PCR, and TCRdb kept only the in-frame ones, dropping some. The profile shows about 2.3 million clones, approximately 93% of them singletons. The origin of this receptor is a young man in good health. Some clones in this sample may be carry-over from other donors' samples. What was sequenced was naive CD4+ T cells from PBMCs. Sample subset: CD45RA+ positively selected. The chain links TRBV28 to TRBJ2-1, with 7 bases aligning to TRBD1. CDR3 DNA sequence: TGTGCCAGCAGTTCGGCTGGGGGACAGAACAATGAGCAGTTCTTC. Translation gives CASSSAGGQNNEQFF.